What follows are 15 T cell receptor beta chains derived from one specimen sequenced in a study of shared clonotypes between healthy human individuals. Profiling relied on immunoSEQ multiplex PCR, and the TCRdb table lists in-frame clones only, not all of them. This sample carries 2.5 million or so clones, 90% to 95% of them seen once, and the ten largest clones take about 0.13%. Material for sequencing was naive CD4+ T cells sorted from blood. As for subset: CD45RA+ positively selected. These receptor sequences come from a young man in good health.

This chain links TRBV5-6 with TRBJ2-3; TRBD2 aligns across 13 bases. This CDR3 has 19 residues. Trimming cost V 5 bases and J 1 base; bases outside gene matches: 13. From germline, CDR1 is SGHDT and CDR2 YYEEEE. This CDR3 is CASSGRLAGGPYGTDTQYF. CDR3 nucleotides: TGTGCCAGCAGTGGGAGACTAGCGGGGGGCCCCTATGGCACAGATACGCAGTATTTT.

V is TRBV4-1 and J is TRBJ2-6; D remains unclear. The CDR3 has 18 residues. Germline-derived CDR1 and CDR2 are MGHRA and YSYEKL. The V gene lost 6 bases and the J gene lost 3 bases, with 21 bases spanning the gap. The CDR3: CASRPSDAVVFGANVLTF. Written as DNA, the CDR3 is TGCGCCAGCAGACCTAGTGATGCCGTCGTTTTTGGGGCCAACGTCCTGACTTTC.

The V and J genes are TRBV11-3 and TRBJ2-1; possibly TRBD2 for D (6 bases). Trimming shortened V by 5 bases and J by 7 bases, and 6 bases separated the two germline ends. CDR1 is SGHNT, CDR2 YENEEA, per germline. CDR3 length: 11 amino acids. CDR3 DNA: TGTGCCAGCAGCGCGGGGAATGAGCAGTTCTTC. It is translated as CASSAGNEQFF.

The rearrangement uses TRBV11-2 and TRBJ2-7; TRBD1 matches at 8 bases. Losses at the gene ends were 0 bases for V and 4 bases for J; bases not matched to a gene: 5. The CDR3 spans 15 residues. Germline V lookup: CDR1 SGHAT, CDR2 FQNNGV. CDR3 amino acids: CASSLDRGQVYEQYF. In DNA, the CDR3 is TGTGCCAGCAGCTTAGATCGGGGACAGGTTTACGAGCAGTACTTC. The variable domain in full, with the rest retrieved from reference TRBV11-2 and TRBJ2-7, is EAGVAQSPRYKIIEKRQSVAFWCNPISGHATLYWYQQILGQGPKLLIQFQNNGVVDDSQLPKDRFSAERLKGVDSTLKIQPAKLEDSAVYLCASSLDRGQVYEQYFGPGTRLTVT.

The V gene is TRBV18, the J gene TRBJ2-5; TRBD1 might be the D (5 bases). Trimming pared 1 base from V and 2 bases from J, leaving 14 bases between. This CDR3 is 16 amino acids long. Germline CDR1 KGHSH, CDR2 LQKENI. As DNA, the CDR3 is TGTGCCAGCTCACCACGTAGCCCAGGGAATCAAGAGACCCAGTACTTC. Amino acid sequence: CASSPRSPGNQETQYF.

The chain links TRBV2 to TRBJ1-4; no clear D gene. Trimming shortened V by 7 bases and J by 8 bases, and 11 bases separated the two germline ends. Germline V lookup: CDR1 SNHLY, CDR2 FYNNEI. The CDR3 is made up of 12 amino acids. Here the CDR3 DNA reads TGTGCCAGCAATCGGGGTTGGGAAAAACTGTTTTTT. It is translated as CASNRGWEKLFF.

V usage is TRBV10-3 and J usage is TRBJ1-5, with 7 positions matching TRBD1. The junction had 7 bases not matched to a gene; V was cut back by 11 bases and J by 3 bases. The CDR3 has 13 amino acids. Germline loops: CDR1 ENHRY, CDR2 SYGVKD. CDR3 amino acids: CASRRGTNQPQHF. CDR3 DNA: TGTGCCTCCCGCAGGGGGACCAATCAGCCCCAGCATTTT.

This clone was recorded only once. This sequence joins TRBV5-1 and TRBJ2-1, with 8 bases aligning to TRBD2. Germline V CDR1 and CDR2: SGHRS, YFSETQ. V gave up 0 bases and J gave up 5 bases; unmatched junction bases: 7. This CDR3 has 16 amino acids. The CDR3 coding sequence is TGCGCCAGCAGCTTGGTAGCGGGGCCTCTAGACAATGAGCAGTTCTTC. Translation: CASSLVAGPLDNEQFF.

V is TRBV19 and J is TRBJ1-3; D ambiguous. V gave up 5 bases and J gave up 9 bases, with 14 bases separating them. Germline V lookup: CDR1 LNHDA, CDR2 SQIVND (reference sequence). The CDR3 has 13 residues. The CDR3 sequence: CASSPQPQRTIYF. CDR3 DNA: TGTGCCAGTAGTCCGCAGCCCCAGCGCACCATATATTTT.

This clone has only a few counts. The chain joins TRBV18 to TRBJ1-5; D gene uncertain. Germline V gene sequence: CDR1 KGHSH, CDR2 LQKENI. CDR3 size: 12 residues. Trimming stripped 8 bases from V and 0 bases from J, with 5 bases between. In DNA, the CDR3 is TGTGCCAGCAGGCATAGCAATCAGCCCCAGCATTTT. Translation gives CASRHSNQPQHF.

This clone appeared once. The chain is built from TRBV2 and TRBJ2-4; D is uncertain. CDR3 size: 10 residues. Trimming cost V 3 bases and J 9 bases, with 3 bases left between them. Germline values: CDR1 SNHLY, CDR2 FYNNEI. CDR3 nucleotides: TGTGCCAGCAGTGATGGCATTCAGTACTTC. Translating it yields CASSDGIQYF.

The V and J genes are TRBV7-9 and TRBJ2-5, with D perhaps matching TRBD1 or TRBD2 (6 bases each). The CDR3 extends over 14 amino acids. The germline CDR1 and CDR2 sequences are SEHNR and FQNEAQ (reference sequence). The V gene lost 3 bases and the J gene lost 5 bases, with 13 bases spanning the gap. The DNA for the CDR3 is TGTGCCAGCAGCTTGTCGGGGGCGGCGGAGACCCAGTACTTC. Its translation: CASSLSGAAETQYF.

This chain connects TRBV27 to TRBJ2-3; 7 bases line up with TRBD2. Germline V gene lookup returns CDR1 MNHEY and CDR2 SMNVEV (reference sequence). J gave up 0 bases and V 5 bases, and 8 bases lay outside the gene matches. The CDR3 is 16 residues long. As DNA, the CDR3 is TGTGCCAGCAGTCCGGAAGGGACTATAAGCACAGATACGCAGTATTTT. It specifies CASSPEGTISTDTQYF.

The CDR3 DNA sequence: TGTGCCAGCACCCCAGGGGACACTGAAGCTTTCTTT. Translating it yields CASTPGDTEAFF. The genes are TRBV2 and TRBJ1-1; D is perhaps TRBD1 (6 bases). Trimming removed 7 bases at V and 3 bases at J, with 9 bases between. This CDR3 has 12 amino acids. Per germline, CDR1 SNHLY and CDR2 FYNNEI.

The chain joins TRBV27 to TRBJ2-7; 10 positions match TRBD1. V trimming: 5 bases; J trimming: 7 bases; junction bases outside the gene matches: 23. The CDR3 totals 19 residues. Germline values: CDR1 MNHEY, CDR2 SMNVEV (reference sequence). The chain's CDR3 is CASSPNPPGQGSSGYEQYF. The CDR3 DNA is TGTGCCAGCAGTCCAAACCCCCCGGGACAGGGGTCCAGCGGCTATGAGCAGTACTTC.